Sequencing of this T cell receptor beta chain was carried out in a study of PD-L1 blockade in urothelial cancer. Study-level information: Analyzed time points were 3 weeks (second dose) and 6 weeks after therapy began.

This CDR3 is 14 amino acids long. V was pared by 5 bases and J by 3 bases, with 4 bases of the junction left unmatched. The germline gives CDR1 SEHNR, CDR2 FQNEAQ (reference sequence). Here immunoSEQ multiplex PCR was the method, and the copy in TCRdb shows in-frame clones only, minus some. The sample includes some 30,000 clones, around 86% of them seen just once. Here the sequenced sample was PBMCs, taken around atezolizumab (anti-PD-L1) treatment. V is TRBV7-9 and J is TRBJ1-2; 9 bases map to TRBD1. The clonotype comes from a man in his fifties or sixties with urothelial cancer. The chain's CDR3 is CASSHRTGDYGYTF. As DNA, the CDR3 is TGTGCCAGCAGCCACAGGACAGGGGACTATGGCTACACCTTC.